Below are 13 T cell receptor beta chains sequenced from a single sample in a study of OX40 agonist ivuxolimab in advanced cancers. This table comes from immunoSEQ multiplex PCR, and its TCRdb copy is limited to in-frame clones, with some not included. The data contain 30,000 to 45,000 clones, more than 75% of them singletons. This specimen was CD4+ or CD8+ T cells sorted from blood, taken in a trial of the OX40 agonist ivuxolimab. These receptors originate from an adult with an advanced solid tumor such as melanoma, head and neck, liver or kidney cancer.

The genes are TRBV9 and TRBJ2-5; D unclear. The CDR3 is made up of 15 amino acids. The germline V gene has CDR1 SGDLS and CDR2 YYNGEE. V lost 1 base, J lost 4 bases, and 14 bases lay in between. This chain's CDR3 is CASSVLAYGLETQYF. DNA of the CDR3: TGTGCCAGCAGCGTATTAGCTTATGGTTTAGAGACCCAGTACTTC.

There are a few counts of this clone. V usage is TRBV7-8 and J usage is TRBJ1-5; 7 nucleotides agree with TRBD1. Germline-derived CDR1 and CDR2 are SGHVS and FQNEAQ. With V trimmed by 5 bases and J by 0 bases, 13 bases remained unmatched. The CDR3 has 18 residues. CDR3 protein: CASSLRQGLFYSNQPQHF. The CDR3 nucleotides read TGTGCCAGCAGCCTAAGACAGGGCCTCTTCTATAGCAATCAGCCCCAGCATTTT.

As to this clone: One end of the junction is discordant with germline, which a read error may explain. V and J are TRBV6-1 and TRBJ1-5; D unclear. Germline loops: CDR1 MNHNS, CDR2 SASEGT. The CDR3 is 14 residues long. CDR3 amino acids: CASTEGPGNQPQHF. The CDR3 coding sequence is TGTGCCAGCACTGAAGGGCCAGGCAATCAGCCCCAGCATTTT.

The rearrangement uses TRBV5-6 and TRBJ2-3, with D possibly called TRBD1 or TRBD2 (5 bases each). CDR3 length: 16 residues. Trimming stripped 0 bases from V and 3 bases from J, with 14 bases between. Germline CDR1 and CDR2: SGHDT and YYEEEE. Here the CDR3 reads CASSLDGGSWTDTQYF. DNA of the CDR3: TGTGCCAGCAGCTTGGATGGGGGAAGTTGGACAGATACGCAGTATTTT. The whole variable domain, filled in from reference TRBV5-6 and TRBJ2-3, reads DAGVTQSPTHLIKTRGQQVTLRCSPKSGHDTVSWYQQALGQGPQFIFQYYEEEERQRGNFPDRFSGHQFPNYSSELNVNALLLGDSALYLCASSLDGGSWTDTQYFGPGTRLTVL.

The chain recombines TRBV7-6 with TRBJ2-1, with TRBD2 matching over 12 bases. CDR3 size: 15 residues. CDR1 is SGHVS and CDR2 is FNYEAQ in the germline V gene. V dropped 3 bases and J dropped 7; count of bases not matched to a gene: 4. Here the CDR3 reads CASSLWTSGENEQFF. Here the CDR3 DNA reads TGTGCCAGCAGCTTGTGGACTAGCGGGGAGAATGAGCAGTTCTTC.

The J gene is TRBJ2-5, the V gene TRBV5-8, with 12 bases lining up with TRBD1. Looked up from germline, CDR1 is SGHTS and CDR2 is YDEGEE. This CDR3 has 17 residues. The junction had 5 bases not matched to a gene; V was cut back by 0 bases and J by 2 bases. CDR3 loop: CASSLAGTGGRQETQYF. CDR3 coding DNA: TGTGCCAGCAGCTTGGCCGGGACAGGGGGCCGGCAAGAGACCCAGTACTTC.

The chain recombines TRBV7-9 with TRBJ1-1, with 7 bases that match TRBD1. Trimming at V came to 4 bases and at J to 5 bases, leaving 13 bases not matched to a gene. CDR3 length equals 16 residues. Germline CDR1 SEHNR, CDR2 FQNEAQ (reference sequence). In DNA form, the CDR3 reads TGTGCCAGCAGCTCTATCGGGGGCAGGGGGAGAACTGAAGCTTTCTTT. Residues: CASSSIGGRGRTEAFF.

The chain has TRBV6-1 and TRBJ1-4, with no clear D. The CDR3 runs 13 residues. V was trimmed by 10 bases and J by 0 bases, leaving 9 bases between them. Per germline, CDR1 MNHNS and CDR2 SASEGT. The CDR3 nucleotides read TGTGCCACGTCCCCATCAACTAATGAAAAACTGTTTTTT. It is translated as CATSPSTNEKLFF.

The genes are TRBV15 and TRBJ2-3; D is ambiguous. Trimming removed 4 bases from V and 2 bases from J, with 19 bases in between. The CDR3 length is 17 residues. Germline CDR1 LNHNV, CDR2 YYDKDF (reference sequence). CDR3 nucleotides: TGTGCCACCAGCACCTCTTTGAACGTCCAATTCACAGATACGCAGTATTTT. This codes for CATSTSLNVQFTDTQYF.

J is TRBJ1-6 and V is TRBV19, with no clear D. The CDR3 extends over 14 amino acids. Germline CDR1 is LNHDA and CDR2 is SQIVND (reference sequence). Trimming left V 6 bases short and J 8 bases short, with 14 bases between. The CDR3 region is CASSPRSAYSPLHF. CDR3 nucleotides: TGTGCCAGTAGCCCCCGATCGGCTTATTCACCCCTCCACTTT.

CDR3 amino acids: CATSRDWGETQYF. In DNA form, the CDR3 reads TGTGCCACCAGCAGAGATTGGGGGGAGACCCAGTACTTC. The chain couples TRBV15 to TRBJ2-5; TRBD1 or TRBD2 may be the D gene (5 bases each). This CDR3 has 13 residues. Trimming cost V 0 bases and J 5 bases, with 7 bases left between them. CDR1 and CDR2 from the germline V gene are LNHNV and YYDKDF (reference sequence).

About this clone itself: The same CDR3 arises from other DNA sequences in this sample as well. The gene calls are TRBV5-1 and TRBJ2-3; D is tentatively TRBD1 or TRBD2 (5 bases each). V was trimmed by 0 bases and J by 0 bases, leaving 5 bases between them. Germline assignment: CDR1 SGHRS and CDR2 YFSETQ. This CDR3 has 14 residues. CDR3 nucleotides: TGCGCCAGCAGCTTGGGGGGGAGCACAGATACGCAGTATTTT. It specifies CASSLGGSTDTQYF. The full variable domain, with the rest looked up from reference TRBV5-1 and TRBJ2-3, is KAGVTQTPRYLIKTRGQQVTLSCSPISGHRSVSWYQQTPGQGLQFLFEYFSETQRNKGNFPGRFSGRQFSNSRSEMNVSTLELGDSALYLCASSLGGSTDTQYFGPGTRLTVL.

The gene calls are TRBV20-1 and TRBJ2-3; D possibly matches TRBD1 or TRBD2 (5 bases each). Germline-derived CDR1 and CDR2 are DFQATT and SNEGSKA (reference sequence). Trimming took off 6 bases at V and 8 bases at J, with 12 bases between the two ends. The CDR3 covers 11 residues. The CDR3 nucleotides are TGCAGTGCCTATGGGGCGGGTACGCAGTATTTT. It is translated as CSAYGAGTQYF.